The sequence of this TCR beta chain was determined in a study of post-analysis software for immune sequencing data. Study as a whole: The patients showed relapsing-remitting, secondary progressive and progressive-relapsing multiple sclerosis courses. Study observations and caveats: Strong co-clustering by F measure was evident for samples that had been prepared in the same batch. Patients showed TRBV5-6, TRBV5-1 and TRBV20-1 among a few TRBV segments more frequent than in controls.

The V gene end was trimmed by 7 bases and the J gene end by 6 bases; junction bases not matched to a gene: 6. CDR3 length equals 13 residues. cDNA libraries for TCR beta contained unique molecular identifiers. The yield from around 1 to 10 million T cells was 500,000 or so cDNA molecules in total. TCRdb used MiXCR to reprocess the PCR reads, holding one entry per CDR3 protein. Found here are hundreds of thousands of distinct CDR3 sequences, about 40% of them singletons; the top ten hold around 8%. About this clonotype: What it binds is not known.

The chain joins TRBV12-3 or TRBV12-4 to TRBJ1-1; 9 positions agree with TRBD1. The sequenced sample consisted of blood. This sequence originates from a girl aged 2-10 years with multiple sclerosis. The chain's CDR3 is CASIYRDRAEAFF. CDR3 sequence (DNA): TGTGCCAGCATATATCGGGACAGGGCTGAAGCTTTCTTT.